A single sample gave rise to the 3 T cell receptor beta chains below, sequenced in a study of long-term antiretroviral therapy in people with HIV. At survey level, the immunoSEQ assay was run in its v3.0 version. Clones were sequenced by immunoSEQ multiplex PCR, and TCRdb holds only the in-frame ones, with some missing. Here the sample spans about 9,100 clones, over 65% being singletons. The sequences come from unsorted PBMCs, collected 0.4 years before starting antiretroviral therapy. These receptors were collected from a man aged 30 to 45 with HIV.

This clone showed up just once. The chain recombines TRBV2 with TRBJ1-1, with a possible D match to TRBD1 (5 bases). The CDR3 is 15 amino acids. Trimming left V 6 bases short and J 3 bases short, with 17 bases between. Germline lookup yields CDR1 SNHLY and CDR2 FYNNEI. The CDR3 spells CASSVLTVGDTEAFF. CDR3 nucleotide sequence: TGTGCCAGCAGCGTACTGACAGTTGGGGACACTGAAGCTTTCTTT.

This chain links TRBV29-1 with TRBJ1-2; D gene ambiguous. The CDR3 is made up of 14 amino acids. CDR1 and CDR2 from the germline V gene are SQVTM and ANQGSEA. Trimming left V 1 base short and J 5 bases short, with 14 bases between. The CDR3 sequence is CSVEAEPTGYGYTF. For the CDR3, the DNA is TGCAGCGTTGAAGCGGAGCCCACGGGGTATGGCTACACCTTC.

The chain uses TRBV7-2 and TRBJ1-2, with TRBD1 matching 11 bases. This CDR3 is built from 16 residues. The V gene end was trimmed by 2 bases and the J gene end by 4 bases; junction bases not matched to a gene: 6. Germline V lookup: CDR1 SGHTA, CDR2 FQGNSA. CDR3 sequence reads: CASSLSGTGGFYGYTF. Here the CDR3 DNA reads TGTGCCAGCAGCTTATCCGGGACAGGGGGATTCTATGGCTACACCTTC.